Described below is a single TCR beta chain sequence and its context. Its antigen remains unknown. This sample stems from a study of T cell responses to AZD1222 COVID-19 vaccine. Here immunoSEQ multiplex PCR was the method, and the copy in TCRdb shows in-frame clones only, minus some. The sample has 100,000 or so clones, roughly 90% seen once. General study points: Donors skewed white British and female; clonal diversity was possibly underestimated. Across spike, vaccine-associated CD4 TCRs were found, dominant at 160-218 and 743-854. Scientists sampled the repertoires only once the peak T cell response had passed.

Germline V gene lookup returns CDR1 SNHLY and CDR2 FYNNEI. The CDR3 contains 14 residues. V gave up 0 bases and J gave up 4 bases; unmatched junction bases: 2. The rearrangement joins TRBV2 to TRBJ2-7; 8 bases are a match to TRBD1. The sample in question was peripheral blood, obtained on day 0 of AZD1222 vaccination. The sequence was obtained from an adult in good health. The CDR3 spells CASSEAGQVYEQYF. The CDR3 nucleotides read TGTGCCAGCAGTGAAGCGGGACAGGTTTACGAGCAGTACTTC.